A selection of T cell receptor beta chains follows, all from one sample in a study of post-analysis software for immune sequencing data. TCRdb passed the PCR reads through MiXCR, listing each CDR3 protein once. Among about 500,000 distinct CDR3 sequences listed, over 35% were seen once. Material for sequencing was blood. The receptors shown here come from a girl between 5 and 17 years old with multiple sclerosis. Both conserved end residues are trimmed from each CDR3. Each record gives: V gene, CDR3 protein.

V: TRBV28; CDR3: ASSQYEQY
V: TRBV12-3/TRBV12-4; CDR3: ASGRGSNQPQH
V: TRBV6-5; CDR3: ASSYLKGYNEQF
V: TRBV29-1; CDR3: SAKDGLEEKLF
V: TRBV5-6; CDR3: ASSLGWGTSSYNEQF
V: TRBV27; CDR3: ASKATATDTQY
V: TRBV4-1; CDR3: ASSQLGTFQETQY
V: TRBV5-1; CDR3: ASSLDLGPLTDTQY
V: TRBV27; CDR3: ASGQGARVEAQY
V: TRBV29-1; CDR3: STSDDRAKQY
V: TRBV29-1; CDR3: SVRTGGSAGEQY
V: TRBV12-3/TRBV12-4; CDR3: ASSQTSGSPAEQF
V: TRBV28; CDR3: ASRQRQGTSGANVLT
V: TRBV12-3/TRBV12-4; CDR3: ASSLAGGDNEQF
V: TRBV20-1; CDR3: SAGDRSTDTQY
V: TRBV29-1; CDR3: SAGKETGMNTEAF
V: TRBV4-3; CDR3: ASSQVGPGQGAYEQY
V: TRBV29-1; CDR3: SVSGTFGGDEQF
V: TRBV20-1; CDR3: SAQTSGRAGKNIQY
V: TRBV7-2; CDR3: ASSSGRLAGQETQY
V: TRBV7-2; CDR3: ASSLRVHEQF
V: TRBV7-9; CDR3: ASSYRAGTTQETQY
V: TRBV27; CDR3: ASRLEKFTDTQY
V: TRBV4-1; CDR3: ASSLGGQQETQY
V: TRBV10-3; CDR3: ANGKTGGSYEQY
V: TRBV29-1; CDR3: SVGEYSYEQY
V: TRBV4-3; CDR3: ASSLTQNSNQPQH
V: TRBV12-3/TRBV12-4; CDR3: ASSLSGGKAEAF
V: TRBV29-1; CDR3: SVGKTGGSYNEQF
V: TRBV15; CDR3: ATSRDTSNQPQH
V: TRBV4-1; CDR3: ASSQRGQGYNEQF
V: TRBV29-1; CDR3: SVGRASPYNEQF
V: TRBV4-2; CDR3: ASSQDQTGDGYT
V: TRBV5-7; CDR3: ASSFGGLAGGPGTQY
V: TRBV20-1; CDR3: SGRRTRSYEQY
V: TRBV28; CDR3: ASTSRESSYEQY
V: TRBV7-9; CDR3: ASSFGGLAGPRTYNEQF
V: TRBV15; CDR3: ATSKDRADSYEQY
V: TRBV7-2; CDR3: ASSRHGQRSQETQY
V: TRBV6-5; CDR3: ASSYSGGRGSGYT
V: TRBV7-9; CDR3: ASSPWDGGMAFEQY
V: TRBV4-1; CDR3: ASSQELGQQF
V: TRBV6-6; CDR3: ASSSPGQGTTGEQY
V: TRBV28; CDR3: ASTLPRGPLNEQF
V: TRBV5-1; CDR3: ASSSAGGYTEAF
V: TRBV28; CDR3: ASSLEGGADTQY
V: TRBV7-2; CDR3: ASSLAGGTSGRYFYEQY
V: TRBV28; CDR3: ATETAGITYEQY
V: TRBV5-4; CDR3: ASRTNRENTEAF
V: TRBV5-1; CDR3: ASTEGDSDYNEQF
V: TRBV4-1; CDR3: ASSHVGQGTDTQY
V: TRBV12-3/TRBV12-4; CDR3: ASRQQETQY
V: TRBV28; CDR3: ASSLIGTGNGYT
V: TRBV5-5; CDR3: ASSFAGGASEQY
V: TRBV28; CDR3: ASTSYGTYYKQY